The 5 T cell receptor beta chains below come from one sample, sequenced in a study of blood T cell repertoires in COVID-19 (dated by TCRdb to the early 2020s). Libraries were built with the immunoSEQ multiplex PCR assay. Not all clones reach the TCRdb copy of this immuneACCESS table, which keeps in-frame sequences only. Checked studies attribute under half of the gap to unresolved V genes and leave the rest unexplained. Present in this sample are about 190,000 clones, roughly 84% of which were seen just once. Jointly, the top ten make up more than 3% of the sample. The sequenced sample consisted of PBMCs or T cells enriched from blood (not recorded which). All receptors derive from a woman aged 25-40 years who had been exposed to COVID-19.

This chain links TRBV6-5 with TRBJ2-7, with D perhaps matching TRBD2 (5 bases). The CDR3 runs to 15 residues. V lost 5 bases and J lost 2, with 16 bases in between. The germline V gene has CDR1 MNHEY and CDR2 SVGAGI. Here the CDR3 reads CASSTRERATYEQYF. In DNA, the CDR3 is TGTGCCAGCAGTACCCGAGAGAGGGCAACCTACGAGCAGTACTTC.

As DNA, the CDR3 is TGCGCCAGCAGCATGGGACAGGGGGTGACTGAAGCTTTCTTT. This gives the protein CASSMGQGVTEAFF. V usage is TRBV5-1 and J usage is TRBJ1-1, with 11 bases aligning to TRBD1. Germline assignment: CDR1 SGHRS and CDR2 YFSETQ. The CDR3 totals 14 residues. With V trimmed by 4 bases and J by 5 bases, 4 bases remained unmatched.

This sequence joins TRBV15 and TRBJ1-5; D is undetermined. V was shortened by 7 bases and J by 4 bases, with 11 bases between the two germline ends. CDR3 size: 13 residues. Per germline, CDR1 LNHNV and CDR2 YYDKDF (reference sequence). The CDR3 here is CATTLSGNQPQHF. For the CDR3, the DNA is TGTGCCACCACACTAAGTGGAAATCAGCCCCAGCATTTT.

The V call is TRBV10-3, the J call TRBJ2-5, with D perhaps TRBD2 (6 bases). Germline CDR1 and CDR2: ENHRY and SYGVKD. This CDR3 spans 14 amino acids. Trimming cost V 5 bases and J 1 base, with 11 bases left between them. This chain's CDR3 is CAISRAGFQETQYF. CDR3 coding DNA: TGTGCCATCAGTCGGGCGGGGTTCCAAGAGACCCAGTACTTC.

The chain links TRBV9 to TRBJ1-2, with 7 bases aligning to TRBD1. The junction had 8 bases not matched to a gene; V was cut back by 3 bases and J by 3 bases. Looked up from germline, CDR1 is SGDLS and CDR2 is YYNGEE. The CDR3 spans 15 residues. Here the CDR3 DNA reads TGTGCCAGCAGCGCATCGACAGGGAGATACTATGGCTACACCTTC. Translation gives CASSASTGRYYGYTF.